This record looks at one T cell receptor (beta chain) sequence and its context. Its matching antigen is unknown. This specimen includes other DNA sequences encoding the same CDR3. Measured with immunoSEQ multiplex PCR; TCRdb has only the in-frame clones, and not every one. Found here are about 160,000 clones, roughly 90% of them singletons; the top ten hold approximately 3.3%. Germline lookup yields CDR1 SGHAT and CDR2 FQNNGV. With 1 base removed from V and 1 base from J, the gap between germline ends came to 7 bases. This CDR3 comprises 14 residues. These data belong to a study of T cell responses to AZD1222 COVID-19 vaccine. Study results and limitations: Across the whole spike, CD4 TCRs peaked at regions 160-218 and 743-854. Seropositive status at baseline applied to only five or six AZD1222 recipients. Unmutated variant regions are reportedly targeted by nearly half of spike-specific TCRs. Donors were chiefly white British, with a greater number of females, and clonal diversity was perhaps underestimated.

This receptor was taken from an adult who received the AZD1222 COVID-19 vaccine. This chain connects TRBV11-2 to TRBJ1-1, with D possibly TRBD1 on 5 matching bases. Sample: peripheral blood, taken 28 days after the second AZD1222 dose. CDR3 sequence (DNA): TGTGCCAGCAGCTTAGCCGGGGGGAACACTGAAGCTTTCTTT. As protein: CASSLAGGNTEAFF.